The 22 T cell receptor beta chains below come from one sample, sequenced in a study of T cells after yellow fever vaccination. In TCRdb, the 5' RACE reads were re-called with MiXCR into one record per CDR3 protein. The sample records 300,000 to 400,000 distinct CDR3 sequences, around 13% being singletons. The sample here was CD4+ T cells sorted from PBMCs, taken 15 days after the yellow fever booster vaccination. The receptors stem from a man aged 18 to 29 who received the YFV17D yellow fever vaccine.

This clonotype has just a few counts. This rearrangement joins TRBV7-2 to TRBJ2-5, with D maybe TRBD1 (5 bases). CDR1 and CDR2 from the germline V gene are SGHTA and FQGNSA. CDR3 length equals 14 residues. Trimming took 2 bases from V and 5 from J, leaving 12 bases between them. CDR3 sequence reads: CASSLLQGRETQYF. For the CDR3, the DNA is TGTGCCAGCAGCTTATTGCAGGGTAGGGAGACCCAGTACTTC.

This clonotype was counted only a few times. The chain is built from TRBV20-1 and TRBJ1-1; D is unresolved. The germline gives CDR1 DFQATT, CDR2 SNEGSKA (reference sequence). This CDR3 contains 11 residues. Trimming removed 1 base at V and 4 bases at J, with 4 bases between. The CDR3 DNA follows: TGCAGTGCTAGAGGGATCACTGAAGCTTTCTTT. Translating gives CSARGITEAFF.

This clonotype was seen at least ten times. The V gene is TRBV4-3, the J gene TRBJ2-5; 12 bases map to TRBD2. Germline assignment: CDR1 LGHNA and CDR2 YSLEER. This CDR3 contains 17 residues. After removal of 4 bases from V and 9 bases from J, the junction contained 15 bases not matched to a gene. In DNA form, the CDR3 reads TGCGCCAGCAGCCTCTATCTTCCTAGCGGGGGGGCGGTGGCCCAGTACTTC. Its protein product is CASSLYLPSGGAVAQYF.

V is TRBV10-2 and J is TRBJ2-3; the D gene is possibly TRBD2 (7 bases). Germline V gene data show CDR1 as WSHSY and CDR2 as SAAADI. V was pared by 7 bases and J by 0 bases, with 11 bases between. The CDR3 length is 14 residues. CDR3 sequence: CASTAGASTDTQYF. CDR3 sequence (DNA): TGCGCCAGCACGGCGGGGGCTAGCACAGATACGCAGTATTTT.

This clonotype was observed at least ten times. This rearrangement joins TRBV4-3 to TRBJ1-6; D not resolved. Germline V gene data show CDR1 as LGHNA and CDR2 as YSLEER. V dropped 0 bases and J dropped 1 base, with 16 bases sitting between them. This CDR3 has 19 amino acids. In DNA form, the CDR3 reads TGCGCCAGCAGCCAAGATACTCCAACACCAGGATCCTATAATTCACCCCTCCACTTT. It codes for CASSQDTPTPGSYNSPLHF.

The sample holds many counts of this clonotype. V gene TRBV5-1 combines with J gene TRBJ2-6; D is ambiguous. Germline values: CDR1 SGHRS, CDR2 YFSETQ. V was clipped by 4 bases and J by 0 bases, with 8 bases between them. The CDR3 loop spans 15 amino acids. Here the CDR3 DNA reads TGCGCCAGCAGCGCCCCAAGCTCTGGGGCCAACGTCCTGACTTTC. Translating it yields CASSAPSSGANVLTF.

This clonotype has a handful of counts. CDR3 in DNA: TGTGCCAGCAGCTTAATAGGGGGGTCCTCAGACAATGAGCAGTTCTTC. Its translation is CASSLIGGSSDNEQFF. This rearrangement joins TRBV7-9 to TRBJ2-1, with D perhaps TRBD1 or TRBD2 (6 bases each). Germline CDR1 and CDR2: SEHNR and FQNEAQ (reference sequence). Between the trimmed V and J ends, which lost 2 bases and 5 bases, there was a span of 16 bases. CDR3 size: 16 residues.

The sample holds many counts of this clonotype. The CDR3 protein is CSATGEWGEKLFF. The CDR3 nucleotides read TGCAGTGCCACAGGGGAATGGGGTGAAAAACTGTTTTTT. The rearrangement joins TRBV20-1 to TRBJ1-4; 7 bases line up with TRBD1. J gave up 7 bases and V 6 bases, and 8 bases lay outside the gene matches. The CDR3 extends over 13 amino acids. Per germline, CDR1 DFQATT and CDR2 SNEGSKA (reference sequence).

The chain links TRBV2 to TRBJ2-3; no firm D call. V was pared by 0 bases and J by 7 bases, with 2 bases between. The CDR3 loop spans 11 amino acids. Germline V lookup: CDR1 SNHLY, CDR2 FYNNEI. For the CDR3, the DNA is TGTGCCAGCAGTGAAGCCTATACGCAGTATTTT. Its protein is CASSEAYTQYF.

This clonotype was picked up many times. The chain combines TRBV10-3 with TRBJ2-5; 10 nucleotides match TRBD1. CDR1 ENHRY and CDR2 SYGVKD come from the germline V gene. V lost 6 bases to trimming and J lost 5 bases; unmatched junction nucleotides: 3. The CDR3 sequence is 13 residues long. The DNA for the CDR3 is TGTGCCATCAGGCCGGGACAGGGGGAGACCCAGTACTTC. Protein sequence: CAIRPGQGETQYF.

This clonotype was counted between two and nine times. The rearrangement joins TRBV6-6 to TRBJ1-5; tentative D call: TRBD1 (5 bases). V lost 4 bases, J lost 2 bases, and 6 bases lay in between. The V gene's germline CDR1 is MNHNY and CDR2 SVGAGI (reference sequence). The CDR3 totals 13 residues. The chain's CDR3 is CASSSGRNQPQHF. The CDR3 region has the DNA TGTGCCAGCAGTTCAGGGCGCAATCAGCCCCAGCATTTT.

This chain connects TRBV7-8 to TRBJ1-6; D ambiguous. CDR1 is SGHVS and CDR2 is FQNEAQ in the germline V gene. The length of the CDR3 is 13 residues. The V gene lost 5 bases and the J gene lost 8 bases, with 10 bases spanning the gap. The CDR3 DNA follows: TGTGCCAGCAGCCCACTAAGGGATTCACCCCTCCACTTT. It is translated as CASSPLRDSPLHF.

This clonotype appeared many times. This sequence joins TRBV6-5 and TRBJ1-2; tentative D call: TRBD1 (5 bases). Germline V gives CDR1 MNHEY, CDR2 SVGAGI. V lost 4 bases to trimming and J lost 8 bases, with 23 bases between them. The CDR3 is made up of 16 amino acids. CDR3 sequence (DNA): TGTGCCAGCAGTTCTCGGGGGGGAGTTTTCGACTTCGGCTACACCTTC. It codes for CASSSRGGVFDFGYTF.

This clonotype has a handful of counts. The CDR3 coding sequence is TGTGCCACCAGCAGAGATACAGCGGGGGGTCCAGATACGCAGTATTTT. Residues: CATSRDTAGGPDTQYF. The genes are TRBV15 and TRBJ2-3, with 9 positions matching TRBD2. This CDR3 is 16 amino acids long. The junction had 5 bases not matched to a gene; V was cut back by 0 bases and J by 4 bases. CDR1 and CDR2 (germline): LNHNV, YYDKDF (reference sequence).

The chain recombines TRBV9 with TRBJ1-4; D uncertain. The CDR3 contains 14 residues. V was trimmed by 1 base and J by 3 bases, leaving 7 bases between them. Germline V gene sequence: CDR1 SGDLS, CDR2 YYNGEE. CDR3: CASSVSGPNEKLFF. CDR3 bases: TGTGCCAGCAGCGTAAGTGGGCCTAATGAAAAACTGTTTTTT.

The chain combines TRBV12-3 or TRBV12-4 with TRBJ2-3, with D possibly being TRBD1 (5 bases). Trimming left V 6 bases short and J 2 bases short, with 15 bases between. The CDR3 runs to 15 residues. The CDR3, as DNA: TGTGCCAGCAGACGAGTCGGCAGGGACACAGATACGCAGTATTTT. Amino acids: CASRRVGRDTDTQYF.

The V gene is TRBV12-3 or TRBV12-4, the J gene TRBJ2-1, with 11 bases aligning to TRBD2. Germline trimming cut 6 bases from V and 15 bases from J; bases unmatched to any gene: 10. This CDR3 has 13 amino acids. In nucleotides, the CDR3 is TGTGCCAGCAGCCGGGCTAGCGGGGGGCGTGTGTTCTTC. Protein sequence: CASSRASGGRVFF.

This clonotype was seen a handful of times. V usage is TRBV4-1 and J usage is TRBJ2-5; D assignment may be TRBD1 or TRBD2 (5 bases each). CDR1 and CDR2 from the germline V gene are MGHRA and YSYEKL. The ends were cut back, 1 base at V and 4 bases at J, with 16 bases in the middle. The CDR3 extends over 16 amino acids. CDR3 protein: CASSQGRAGRAETQYF. DNA for the CDR3: TGCGCCAGCAGCCAAGGCAGGGCAGGGCGGGCAGAGACCCAGTACTTC.

This clonotype was recorded at least ten times. The rearrangement uses TRBV10-1 and TRBJ2-6, with TRBD2 identical over 7 bases. After removal of 11 bases from V and 1 base from J, the junction contained 5 bases not matched to a gene. The germline gives CDR1 WNHNN, CDR2 SYGVQD (reference sequence). This CDR3 comprises 14 residues. The CDR3 DNA sequence: TGCGCCTCTTCGGGGGGATCTGGGGCCAACGTCCTGACTTTC. It translates to CASSGGSGANVLTF.

The table lists this clonotype with many counts. The V call is TRBV5-1, the J call TRBJ2-1, with D possibly matching TRBD1 (5 bases). Germline assignment: CDR1 SGHRS and CDR2 YFSETQ. V lost 6 bases and J 9 bases, leaving 22 bases between the germline ends. The CDR3 totals 15 residues. CDR3 amino acids: CASKDPQGGVGEQFF. The CDR3 DNA reads as TGCGCCAGCAAAGACCCCCAGGGTGGGGTGGGTGAGCAGTTCTTC.

A few counts support this clonotype. The chain's CDR3 is CASAVGTDTQYF. In DNA form, the CDR3 reads TGTGCCAGCGCCGTGGGCACAGATACGCAGTATTTT. This rearrangement joins TRBV7-2 to TRBJ2-3, with no clear D. The CDR3 loop spans 12 amino acids. V lost 8 bases and J lost 1, with 7 bases in between. CDR1 and CDR2 from the germline V gene are SGHTA and FQGNSA.

The gene calls are TRBV4-2 and TRBJ1-4, with a possible D match to TRBD1 (6 bases). Germline V lookup: CDR1 LGHNA, CDR2 YNFKEQ. This CDR3 spans 14 amino acids. Trimming shortened V by 4 bases and J by 5 bases, and 11 bases separated the two germline ends. CDR3 in amino acids: CASSREGGNEKLFF. CDR3 sequence (DNA): TGTGCCAGCAGCCGTGAAGGGGGGAATGAAAAACTGTTTTTT.